What follows is one T cell receptor beta chain and its context. Antigen specificity is unknown. These data belong to a study of cytomegalovirus exposure and HLA in healthy donors. General observations from the study: 150 or so TCR beta chains were listed as cytomegalovirus-associated. Many donors shared some public TCRs, even though most TCR sequences were rare. A link between a missense DCLRE1C variant and TCR beta V- and J-gene trimming emerged from a later analysis.

Amplification used 60 Vbeta primers and 13 Jbeta primers. Assay used: immunoSEQ multiplex PCR; TCRdb lists only in-frame clones, some missing. The table has about 200,000 clones, around 75% seen once; the top ten hold approximately 0.4%. The CDR3 runs to 15 residues. Trimming cost V 4 bases and J 1 base; bases outside gene matches: 4. In germline, CDR1 is SGHAT, CDR2 FQDESV (reference sequence). The clonotype was recovered from a male donor in good health and CMV-seropositive. Sequencing used PBMCs. The chain is built from TRBV11-1 and TRBJ2-1; the match to TRBD2 covers 7 bases. The CDR3 loop is CASSSRTSSYNEQFF. In DNA, the CDR3 is TGTGCCAGCAGCTCCCGGACTAGTTCCTACAATGAGCAGTTCTTC.